This TCR beta chain was recovered during a study of cytomegalovirus exposure and HLA in healthy donors. Overall study context: The same platform was used for the 100 to 150 validation repertoires as for the roughly 730 first-cohort repertoires, as reported in a later analysis.

Sequencing was performed with immunoSEQ multiplex PCR; in TCRdb, only in-frame clones are kept and a portion is missing. The repertoire consists of 65,000 or so clones, with 92% occurring once and the leading ten covering over 1%. Study-wide results and caveats: Confirmation in vitro established that a few CMV-associated chains were specific for CMV antigens. One later analysis, an examination of the 120 or so validation repertoires, found that first-cohort TCR clusters tended to co-occur in them.

Separate from the approximately 700-subject first cohort was the roughly 120-subject validation cohort, to which the donors belonged. As concerns this clone: As yet, its antigen is unknown.

This receptor was taken from a woman younger than 35 in good health and CMV-seronegative. Sequencing input: PBMCs.

The CDR3 is CSVNPTGKEDEQYF. CDR3 DNA: TGCAGCGTCAACCCGACAGGGAAGGAGGACGAGCAGTACTTC. The chain employs TRBV29-1 and TRBJ2-7, with TRBD1 identical over 7 bases. Germline assignment: CDR1 SQVTM and CDR2 ANQGSEA. J lost 5 bases, V lost 6 bases, and 13 bases had no gene match. This CDR3 has 14 amino acids.